These 8 T cell receptor beta chains were sequenced from one sample in a study of shared clonotypes between healthy human individuals. Clones were sequenced by immunoSEQ multiplex PCR, and TCRdb holds only the in-frame ones, with some missing. The table includes about 460,000 clones, about 74% detected once. The sequenced sample was PBMCs. These receptors were taken from a woman aged 40-49 years in good health. Some clones in this sample may be carry-over from other donors' samples.

V and J are TRBV29-1 and TRBJ1-2; D remains ambiguous. The V gene's germline CDR1 is SQVTM and CDR2 ANQGSEA. The CDR3 spans 14 residues. Trimming removed 3 bases from V and 1 base from J, with 12 bases in between. Written as DNA, the CDR3 is TGCAGCGTTGATGTAGGTTTCAATAACTATGGCTACACCTTC. The encoded protein is CSVDVGFNNYGYTF.

Concerning this clone: This may be a read error: a much more frequent sequence differs by one nucleotide. V is TRBV18 and J is TRBJ1-4; 12 bases line up with TRBD1. The germline CDR1 and CDR2 sequences are KGHSH and LQKENI. This CDR3 spans 17 amino acids. The CDR3 nucleotides read TGTGTCAGCTCACTCGGGACAGGGGGCACTTCTAATGAAAAACTGTTTTTT. It encodes CVSSLGTGGTSNEKLFF.

The J gene is TRBJ1-1, the V gene TRBV18; no reliable D call. The germline V and J ends were trimmed by 1 base and 0 bases, with 9 bases remaining between them. CDR1 is KGHSH, CDR2 LQKENI, per germline. The CDR3 contains 15 residues. The CDR3 here is CASSPQDGMNTEAFF. The CDR3 nucleotides read TGTGCCAGCTCACCACAGGACGGAATGAACACTGAAGCTTTCTTT.

This chain links TRBV5-1 with TRBJ2-3; 16 bases line up with TRBD2. The length of the CDR3 is 18 residues. After removal of 4 bases from V and 0 bases from J, the junction contained 5 bases not matched to a gene. Germline V gene sequence: CDR1 SGHRS, CDR2 YFSETQ. The CDR3 protein is CASSPGTSGRASTDTQYF. The CDR3 DNA reads TGCGCCAGCAGCCCAGGGACTAGCGGGAGGGCTAGCACAGATACGCAGTATTTT.

Worth noting for this clone: It differs at one base from a far larger clone, so likely a read error. V is TRBV19 and J is TRBJ1-2; tentative D call: TRBD1 (6 bases). Germline CDR1 LNHDA, CDR2 SQIVND (reference sequence). There are 13 residues in the CDR3. Trimming pared 6 bases from V and 4 bases from J, leaving 12 bases between. CDR3 sequence (DNA): TGTGCCAGTAGCCCTGGACAGATCTATGGCTACACCTTC. Protein sequence: CASSPGQIYGYTF.

The chain couples TRBV19 to TRBJ2-1, with D perhaps assigned TRBD1 or TRBD2 (5 bases each). There are 15 residues in the CDR3. Germline CDR1 LNHDA, CDR2 SQIVND (reference sequence). V lost 5 bases and J lost 5, with 16 bases in between. The CDR3 spells CASSSIRDGNNEQFF. The CDR3 bases are TGTGCCAGTAGTTCAATCCGGGACGGTAACAATGAGCAGTTCTTC.

The chain combines TRBV28 with TRBJ1-6; no reliable D call. This CDR3 spans 11 amino acids. Germline loops: CDR1 MDHEN, CDR2 SYDVKM. V lost 3 bases and J 10 bases, leaving 4 bases between the germline ends. The CDR3 reads CASSFDSPLHF. The CDR3 DNA reads as TGTGCCAGCAGTTTTGACTCACCCCTCCACTTT.

A word on this clone: A far larger clone differs by one base, so this is likely a read error. Additional DNA sequences in this sample encode the identical CDR3. The chain couples TRBV5-4 to TRBJ1-1; D is possibly TRBD1 (5 bases). The germline V and J ends were trimmed by 4 bases and 1 base, with 14 bases remaining between them. The length of the CDR3 is 15 residues. Germline V gene data show CDR1 as SGHNT and CDR2 as YYREEE (reference sequence). The CDR3 protein is CASSAGRIRNTEAFF. The CDR3 DNA sequence: TGTGCCAGCAGCGCGGGGCGAATCAGGAACACTGAAGCTTTCTTT.